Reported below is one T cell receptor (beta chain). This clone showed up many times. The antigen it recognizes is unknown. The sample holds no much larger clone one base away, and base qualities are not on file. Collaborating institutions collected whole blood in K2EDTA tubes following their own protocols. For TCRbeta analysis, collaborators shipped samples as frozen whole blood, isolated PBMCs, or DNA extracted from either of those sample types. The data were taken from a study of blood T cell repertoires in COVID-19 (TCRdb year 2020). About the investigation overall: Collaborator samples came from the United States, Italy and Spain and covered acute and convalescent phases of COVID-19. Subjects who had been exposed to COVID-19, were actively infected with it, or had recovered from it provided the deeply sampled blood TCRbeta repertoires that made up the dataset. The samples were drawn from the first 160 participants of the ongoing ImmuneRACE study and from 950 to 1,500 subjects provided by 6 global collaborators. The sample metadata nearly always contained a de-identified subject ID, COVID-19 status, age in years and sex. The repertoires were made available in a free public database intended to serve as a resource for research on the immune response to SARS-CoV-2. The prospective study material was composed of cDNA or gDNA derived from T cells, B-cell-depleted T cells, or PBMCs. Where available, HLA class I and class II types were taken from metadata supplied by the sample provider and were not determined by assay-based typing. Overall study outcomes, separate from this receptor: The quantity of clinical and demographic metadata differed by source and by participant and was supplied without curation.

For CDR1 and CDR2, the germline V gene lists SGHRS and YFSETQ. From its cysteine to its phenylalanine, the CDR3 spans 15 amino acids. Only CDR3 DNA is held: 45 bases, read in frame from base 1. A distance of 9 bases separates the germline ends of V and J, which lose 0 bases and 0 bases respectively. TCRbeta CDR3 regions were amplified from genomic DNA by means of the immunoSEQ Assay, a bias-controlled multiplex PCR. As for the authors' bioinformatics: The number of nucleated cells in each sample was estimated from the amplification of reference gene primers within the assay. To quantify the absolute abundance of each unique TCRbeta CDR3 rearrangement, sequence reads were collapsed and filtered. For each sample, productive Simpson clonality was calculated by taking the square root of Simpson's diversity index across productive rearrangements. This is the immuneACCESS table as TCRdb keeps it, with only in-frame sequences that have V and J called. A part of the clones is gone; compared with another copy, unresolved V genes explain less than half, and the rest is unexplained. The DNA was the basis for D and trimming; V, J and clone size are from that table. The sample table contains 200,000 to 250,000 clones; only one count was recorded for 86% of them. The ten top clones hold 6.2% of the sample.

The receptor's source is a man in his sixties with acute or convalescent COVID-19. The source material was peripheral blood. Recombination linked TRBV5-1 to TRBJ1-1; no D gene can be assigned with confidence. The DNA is TGCGCCAGCAGCTTGGCGGCAGGAATGAACACTGAAGCTTTCTTT. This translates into CASSLAAGMNTEAFF. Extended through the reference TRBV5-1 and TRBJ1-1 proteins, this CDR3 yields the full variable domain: KAGVTQTPRYLIKTRGQQVTLSCSPISGHRSVSWYQQTPGQGLQFLFEYFSETQRNKGNFPGRFSGRQFSNSRSEMNVSTLELGDSALYLCASSLAAGMNTEAFFGQGTRLTVV.